This entry lists 16 T cell receptor beta chains sequenced from one sample in a study of blood T cell repertoires in COVID-19. Assay: immunoSEQ multiplex PCR; the TCRdb copy retains only in-frame clones and omits some. Among under 250,000 clones, around nine tenths were seen once, and the ten largest hold approximately 4.3%. The sequencing sample was made of PBMCs or T cells enriched from blood (not recorded which). The source is a woman younger than 45 with acute COVID-19.

The chain uses TRBV5-4 and TRBJ1-1; TRBD1 aligns across 8 bases. This CDR3 has 15 residues. Germline loops: CDR1 SGHNT, CDR2 YYREEE (reference sequence). V shed 3 bases and J 4 bases; nucleotides not matched to a gene: 8. CDR3 region: CASSSPGGATTEAFF. DNA for the CDR3: TGTGCCAGCAGCTCCCCAGGGGGCGCGACCACTGAAGCTTTCTTT. Based on the CDR3 plus reference TRBV5-4 and TRBJ1-1, the full variable domain is ETGVTQSPTHLIKTRGQQVTLRCSSQSGHNTVSWYQQALGQGPQFIFQYYREEENGRGNFPPRFSGLQFPNYSSELNVNALELDDSALYLCASSSPGGATTEAFFGQGTRLTVV.

This chain uses TRBV10-1 with TRBJ2-1; weak D call: TRBD2 (6 bases). V dropped 3 bases and J dropped 4 bases, with 13 bases sitting between them. CDR3 length: 15 residues. Germline V gene data show CDR1 as WNHNN and CDR2 as SYGVQD (reference sequence). The DNA of the CDR3 is TGCGCCAGCAGTGACAACCGACTAGATTACAATGAGCAGTTCTTC. It specifies CASSDNRLDYNEQFF.

This clone was observed a single time. The chain combines TRBV11-2 with TRBJ2-2; maybe TRBD1 (6 bases). The germline V and J ends were trimmed by 3 bases and 5 bases, with 16 bases remaining between them. CDR3 length: 16 amino acids. Germline lookup yields CDR1 SGHAT and CDR2 FQNNGV. The CDR3 region is CASSFLGTSDTGELFF. CDR3 DNA: TGTGCCAGCAGCTTTCTCGGGACAAGCGATACCGGGGAGCTGTTTTTT.

This clone has just one count. V and J are TRBV4-3 and TRBJ2-2; D possibly corresponds to TRBD2 (6 bases). Trimming left V 0 bases short and J 0 bases short, with 8 bases between. The CDR3 spans 16 residues. Germline CDR1 reads LGHNA; CDR2 reads YSLEER. The CDR3 reads CASSQDPGANTGELFF. CDR3 nucleotide sequence: TGCGCCAGCAGCCAAGATCCGGGGGCGAACACCGGGGAGCTGTTTTTT.

This clone appeared once. The genes are TRBV9 and TRBJ1-1; TRBD1 matches 7 bases. V was clipped by 7 bases and J by 3 bases; unmatched bases: 3. This CDR3 comprises 12 residues. Germline values: CDR1 SGDLS, CDR2 YYNGEE. The CDR3 protein is CASAGGHTEAFF. The CDR3 DNA reads TGTGCCAGCGCAGGGGGGCACACTGAAGCTTTCTTT.

The chain employs TRBV12-3 or TRBV12-4 and TRBJ2-2; D is uncertain. V was shortened by 5 bases and J by 5 bases, with 6 bases between the two germline ends. The CDR3 has 12 amino acids. In DNA form, the CDR3 reads TGTGCCAGCAGTCCCTCTACCGGGGAGCTGTTTTTT. Translated, it gives CASSPSTGELFF.

This sequence joins TRBV28 and TRBJ2-1; 8 bases match TRBD2. The germline V gene has CDR1 MDHEN and CDR2 SYDVKM. The CDR3 is 13 residues long. The trim removed 2 bases at V and 14 bases at J, leaving 8 bases unmatched. CDR3 loop: CASSLAPGLGEFF. For the CDR3, the DNA is TGTGCCAGCAGTTTAGCCCCGGGACTAGGGGAGTTCTTC.

The V call is TRBV6-5, the J call TRBJ2-7; 11 bases fit TRBD1. This CDR3 contains 15 residues. CDR1 MNHEY and CDR2 SVGAGI come from the germline V gene. With V trimmed by 5 bases and J by 3 bases, 6 bases remained unmatched. CDR3 DNA sequence: TGTGCCAGCAGTCACCCCGGGACAGGGGGCTACGAGCAGTACTTC. The encoded protein is CASSHPGTGGYEQYF.

J is TRBJ1-5 and V is TRBV28, with D possibly matching TRBD1 (5 bases). The germline gives CDR1 MDHEN, CDR2 SYDVKM. V lost 6 bases and J lost 5, with 17 bases in between. The CDR3 runs to 15 residues. The CDR3 nucleotides read TGTGCCAGCAGCTCTATGGGGGGGTTTTATCAGCCCCAGCATTTT. This encodes CASSSMGGFYQPQHF.

The CDR3 region has the DNA TGTGCCAGCAGCCTCCTGGGCCCTCGGGGTGAAGCTTTCTTT. Its translation: CASSLLGPRGEAFF. This sequence joins TRBV7-2 and TRBJ1-1; D gene unclear. Germline loops: CDR1 SGHTA, CDR2 FQGNSA. The CDR3 has 14 amino acids. V was pared by 5 bases and J by 7 bases, with 17 bases between.

CDR3 sequence (DNA): TGTGCCAGCAGTGCCCCGACAGGAGGCACTGGGGCCAACGTCCTGACTTTC. Amino acids: CASSAPTGGTGANVLTF. The chain links TRBV2 to TRBJ2-6, with D possibly TRBD1 on 6 matching bases. The CDR3 length is 17 residues. The germline gives CDR1 SNHLY, CDR2 FYNNEI. V was shortened by 4 bases and J by 2 bases, with 15 bases between the two germline ends.

The chain uses TRBV5-1 and TRBJ2-1; D possibly corresponds to TRBD1 (5 bases). The germline CDR1 and CDR2 sequences are SGHRS and YFSETQ. This CDR3 spans 15 amino acids. The ends were cut back, 2 bases at V and 0 bases at J, with 9 bases in the middle. The CDR3 region is CASSFPDSSYNEQFF. CDR3 in DNA: TGCGCCAGCAGCTTCCCTGACAGCTCCTACAATGAGCAGTTCTTC.

Only one count was recorded for this clone. The J gene is TRBJ1-6, the V gene TRBV5-4, with a weak D call TRBD1 (6 bases). Germline assignment: CDR1 SGHNT and CDR2 YYREEE (reference sequence). V was cut by 4 bases and J by 4 bases, with 12 bases left in between. This CDR3 contains 15 residues. In DNA, the CDR3 is TGTGCCAGCAGCGAAGACAGGTTTTATAATTCACCCCTCCACTTT. Translating gives CASSEDRFYNSPLHF.

V usage is TRBV4-3 and J usage is TRBJ1-3; D may be TRBD1 (5 bases). The V and J ends lost 1 base and 4 bases respectively, with 11 bases between them. CDR3 length equals 15 residues. Germline values: CDR1 LGHNA, CDR2 YSLEER. CDR3 in DNA: TGCGCCAGCAGCCAAGCGACAGTTCCAGGAAACACCATATATTTT. Amino acids: CASSQATVPGNTIYF.

The chain uses TRBV4-1 and TRBJ1-1; TRBD1 aligns across 7 bases. V lost 5 bases, J lost 4 bases, and 10 bases stayed unmatched. Germline V lookup: CDR1 MGHRA, CDR2 YSYEKL. The CDR3 has 15 amino acids. CDR3 coding DNA: TGCGCCAGCAGCTCCTGGGACAGTAGGACCACTGAAGCTTTCTTT. Protein sequence: CASSSWDSRTTEAFF.

The chain carries TRBV7-3 and TRBJ1-1; D possibly corresponds to TRBD1 (6 bases). The germline V gene has CDR1 SGHTA and CDR2 FQGTGA. The CDR3 has 15 amino acids. V dropped 3 bases and J dropped 3 bases, with 14 bases sitting between them. The CDR3 coding sequence is TGTGCCAGCAGCTTTTCCAAGACAGGTGACACTGAAGCTTTCTTT. It encodes CASSFSKTGDTEAFF.